The clone carrying this TCR beta chain has a handful of counts. The CDR3 runs 18 residues. The sample comes from a study of T cells after yellow fever vaccination. MiXCR was run by TCRdb on the 5' RACE reads, yielding one entry per CDR3 protein. The sample carries 340,000 or so distinct CDR3 sequences, roughly an eighth recorded once. The chain couples TRBV3-2 to TRBJ2-7; TRBD2, the D gene given by the table, was not confirmed from the DNA. TRBV3-2 is a pseudogene. The TCR comes from a man younger than 35 who received the YFV17D yellow fever vaccine. The source was CD4+ T cells sorted from PBMCs, collected 15 days after the yellow fever booster vaccination. The CDR3 loop reads CASSQSGFLEVSSYEQYF. As DNA, the CDR3 is TGTGCCAGCAGCCAATCCGGCTTTCTGGAGGTGAGCTCCTACGAGCAGTACTTC.